This T cell receptor beta chain is from a study of beta chain features in type 1 diabetes. This CDR3 contains 13 residues. Germline values: CDR1 SSHAT, CDR2 FNYEAQ (reference sequence). This clone was found a few times. As yet, its antigen is unknown. At one boundary the junction diverges from the germline segment, which might be a read error. Whole-study findings and limits: Lower insertion and higher deletion counts appeared at VDJ junctions in type 1 diabetes patients.

Isolated RNA was reverse transcribed in full, so expressed TCRB transcripts were sequenced. Generated by immunoSEQ multiplex PCR, the TCRdb table keeps only in-frame clones and is missing some. The sample has some 160,000 clones, just over 9% seen once. Every donor had blood drawn once into heparin, around 0.12 L on average. Sorted CD4+ subsets: naive, central memory, regulatory, stem cell-like memory (CD45RO/CCR7/CD25/CD127/CD95/CD27 panel). This chain links TRBV7-7 with TRBJ2-1; 9 bases line up with TRBD1. The source is a young woman in good health. What was sequenced was central memory CD4+ T cells from blood. CDR3 region: CASSKTGGNEQFF. Written as DNA, the CDR3 is TGTGCTAGCAGCAAGACAGGGGGAAATGAGCAGTTCTTC.